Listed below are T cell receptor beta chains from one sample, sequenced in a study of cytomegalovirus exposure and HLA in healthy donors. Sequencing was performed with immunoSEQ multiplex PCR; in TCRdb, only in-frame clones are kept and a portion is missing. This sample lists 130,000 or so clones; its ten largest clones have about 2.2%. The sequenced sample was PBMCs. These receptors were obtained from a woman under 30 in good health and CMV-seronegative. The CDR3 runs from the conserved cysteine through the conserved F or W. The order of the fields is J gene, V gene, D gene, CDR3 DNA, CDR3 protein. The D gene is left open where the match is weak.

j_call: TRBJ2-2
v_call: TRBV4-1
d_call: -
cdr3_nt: TGCGCCAGCAGCCAAGATGGGGGCGCTGCCGGGGAGCTGTTTTTT
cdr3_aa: CASSQDGGAAGELFF

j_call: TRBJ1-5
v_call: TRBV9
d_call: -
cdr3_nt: TGTGCCAGCAGCGTAGGGGGGCTGGGCAATCAGCCCCAGCATTTT
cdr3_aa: CASSVGGLGNQPQHF

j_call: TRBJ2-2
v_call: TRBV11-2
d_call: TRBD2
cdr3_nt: TGTGCCAGCAGCATCCGACTAGCGGGAGGGTCCGGGGAGCTGTTTTTT
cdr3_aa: CASSIRLAGGSGELFF

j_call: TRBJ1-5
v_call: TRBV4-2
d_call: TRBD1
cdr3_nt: TGTGCCAGCAGCTCCCGACAGGGTCGGGGCAATCAGCCCCAGCATTTT
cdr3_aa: CASSSRQGRGNQPQHF

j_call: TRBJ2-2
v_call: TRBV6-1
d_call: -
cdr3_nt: TGTGCCAGCACTGGACAGCGCGGGGAGCTGTTTTTT
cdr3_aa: CASTGQRGELFF

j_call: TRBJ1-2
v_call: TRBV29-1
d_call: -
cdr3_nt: TGCAGCGTAGAACAGGGAGGGGGCTACACCTTC
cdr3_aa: CSVEQGGGYTF

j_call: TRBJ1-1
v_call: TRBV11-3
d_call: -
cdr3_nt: TGTGCCAGCAGCGCGGGGGAGGGCACTGAAGCTTTCTTT
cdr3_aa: CASSAGEGTEAFF

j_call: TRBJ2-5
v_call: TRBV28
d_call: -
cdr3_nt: TGTGCCAGCAGTTCTGGAGGCCAAGAGACCCAGTACTTC
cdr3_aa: CASSSGGQETQYF

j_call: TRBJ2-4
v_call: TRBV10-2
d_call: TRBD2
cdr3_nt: TGCGCCAGCAGTGATGCGGGAGCCCCAATGGACATTCAGTACTTC
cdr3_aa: CASSDAGAPMDIQYF

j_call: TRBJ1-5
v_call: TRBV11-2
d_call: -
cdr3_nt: TGTGCCAGCAGCTTAGCAGGGGCCCTCAATCAGCCCCAGCATTTT
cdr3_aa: CASSLAGALNQPQHF

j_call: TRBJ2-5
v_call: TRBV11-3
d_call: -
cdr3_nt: TGTGCCAGCAGCTTAAGGATAGGACTGGAAGAGACCCAGTACTTC
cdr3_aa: CASSLRIGLEETQYF

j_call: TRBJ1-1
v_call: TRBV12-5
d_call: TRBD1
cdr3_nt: TGTGCTAGTGGTTTGGTACCGGGACAGATGAACACTGAAGCTTTCTTT
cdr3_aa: CASGLVPGQMNTEAFF

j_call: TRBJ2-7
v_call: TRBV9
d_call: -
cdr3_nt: TGTGCCAGCAGCCGAACCGGGACTGATCCCTACGAGCAGTACTTC
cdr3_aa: CASSRTGTDPYEQYF